Shown below are 16 T cell receptor beta chains from a single sample sequenced in a study of Ad26.COV2.S vaccination and SARS-CoV-2 variants (dated by TCRdb to the early 2020s). Library method: the immunoSEQ multiplex PCR assay. The table comes from immuneACCESS by way of TCRdb, which keeps in-frame sequences with V and J called. Part of the clones is missing from these tables; in studies checked, under half for an unresolved V gene and the rest for unknown reasons. The sample data list about 470,000 clones, and about 92% of these were observed just once. The ten top clones hold approximately 4.5% of the sample. Per the publication, the treatment or condition label means: some 20 received Ad26.COV2.S at low or high dose, single or two shots; a few received placebo; per-sample allocation not given. Repertoires of vaccine and placebo recipients were sequenced from samples taken on day 63 after the first injection.

The sample in question was peripheral blood, obtained in a trial of Ad26.COV2.S vaccine versus placebo. The receptors derive from a person between 18 and 65 years old who received the Ad26.COV2.S COVID-19 vaccine or a placebo.

The rearrangement joins TRBV5-1 to TRBJ1-6, with 10 bases matching TRBD1. Germline values: CDR1 SGHRS, CDR2 YFSETQ. Trimming at V came to 3 bases and at J to 11 bases, leaving 8 bases not matched to a gene. This CDR3 region has 15 residues. Here the CDR3 reads CASSSRQGAIPPLHF. The CDR3 DNA reads as TGCGCCAGCAGCTCCCGACAGGGGGCTATCCCACCCCTCCACTTT.

The V gene is TRBV4-1, the J gene TRBJ1-4; maybe TRBD1 (5 bases). The CDR3 has 18 residues. The germline gives CDR1 MGHRA, CDR2 YSYEKL. The V end lost 4 bases, the J end lost 0 bases, and 18 bases lay between the germline ends. The CDR3 DNA sequence: TGCGCCAGCAGCCTAAGTGGGGCCTCCGATGCAACTAATGAAAAACTGTTTTTT. This sequence encodes CASSLSGASDATNEKLFF.

The chain couples TRBV7-2 to TRBJ2-3; D is possibly TRBD2 (5 bases). CDR1 is SGHTA and CDR2 is FQGNSA in the germline V gene. The CDR3 sequence is 17 residues long. V lost 2 bases and J lost 1, with 16 bases in between. This CDR3 is CASSLSTGFGGTDTQYF. In nucleotides, the CDR3 is TGTGCCAGCAGCTTATCAACGGGGTTCGGCGGCACAGATACGCAGTATTTT. Full variable domain (missing parts from reference TRBV7-2 and TRBJ2-3): GAGVSQSPSNKVTEKGKDVELRCDPISGHTALYWYRQSLGQGLEFLIYFQGNSAPDKSGLPSDRFSAERTGGSVSTLTIQRTQQEDSAVYLCASSLSTGFGGTDTQYFGPGTRLTVL.

The rearrangement joins TRBV28 to TRBJ2-7; possible D gene TRBD2, 7 bases. The CDR3 extends over 15 amino acids. CDR1 and CDR2 from the germline V gene are MDHEN and SYDVKM. V gave up 8 bases and J gave up 4 bases, with 21 bases separating them. The CDR3 bases are TGTGCCAGCGTAAAAGGGGGGGCTCGTTCATACGAGCAGTACTTC. Translating it yields CASVKGGARSYEQYF.

This rearrangement joins TRBV5-1 to TRBJ1-4; D is ambiguous. Per germline, CDR1 SGHRS and CDR2 YFSETQ. This CDR3 is built from 14 residues. Trimming shortened V by 0 bases and J by 2 bases, and 5 bases separated the two germline ends. CDR3 sequence reads: CASSLATTNEKLFF. The CDR3 DNA follows: TGCGCCAGCAGCTTGGCTACTACTAATGAAAAACTGTTTTTT.

This chain links TRBV18 with TRBJ2-5; D is uncertain. CDR1 and CDR2 from the germline V gene are KGHSH and LQKENI. The CDR3 covers 13 residues. V was shortened by 3 bases and J by 5 bases, with 10 bases between the two germline ends. The CDR3 sequence: CASSPGNTETQYF. The CDR3 coding sequence is TGTGCCAGCTCACCGGGGAATACTGAGACCCAGTACTTC.

This chain connects TRBV13 to TRBJ2-5; 14 bases fit TRBD2. This CDR3 is built from 16 residues. Trimming cost V 5 bases and J 4 bases; bases outside gene matches: 6. Germline lookup yields CDR1 PRHDT and CDR2 FYEKMQ (reference sequence). CDR3 nucleotide sequence: TGTGCCAGCAGCCAAGGACTAGCGGGAGGAGGAGAGACCCAGTACTTC. Its translation is CASSQGLAGGGETQYF. The full variable domain, in which reference TRBV13 and TRBJ2-5 provide the parts outside the CDR3, is AAGVIQSPRHLIKEKRETATLKCYPIPRHDTVYWYQQGPGQDPQFLISFYEKMQSDKGSIPDRFSAQQFSDYHSELNMSSLELGDSALYFCASSQGLAGGGETQYFGPGTRLLVL.

The V gene is TRBV7-6, the J gene TRBJ2-7; 7 bases fit TRBD2. V trimming: 5 bases; J trimming: 4 bases; junction bases outside the gene matches: 5. Germline assignment: CDR1 SGHVS and CDR2 FNYEAQ. The CDR3 is made up of 13 amino acids. CDR3 DNA sequence: TGTGCCAGCAGCCCGGGGGGAGTATACGAGCAGTACTTC. This encodes CASSPGGVYEQYF.

This clone has only one observation. V gene TRBV7-9 combines with J gene TRBJ2-5; D unresolved. The V end lost 5 bases, the J end lost 4 bases, and 11 bases lay between the germline ends. The CDR3 length is 13 residues. Germline CDR1 and CDR2: SEHNR and FQNEAQ (reference sequence). CDR3 sequence reads: CASSLHDSETQYF. CDR3 nucleotide sequence: TGTGCCAGCAGCCTACACGATTCAGAGACCCAGTACTTC.

This chain links TRBV5-6 with TRBJ2-7, with D tentatively TRBD2 (7 bases). V lost 3 bases and J lost 4, with 23 bases in between. The CDR3 runs 17 residues. The germline gives CDR1 SGHDT, CDR2 YYEEEE. In DNA form, the CDR3 reads TGTGCCAGCAGCTGGGGGGCTAGCGGCCCATTTCAGTACGAGCAGTACTTC. This translates into CASSWGASGPFQYEQYF.

The rearrangement uses TRBV15 and TRBJ2-3, with D perhaps matching TRBD2 (6 bases). The CDR3 has 13 residues. Deletions cut 5 bases from V and 6 bases from J, with 12 bases between. CDR1 is LNHNV and CDR2 is YYDKDF in the germline V gene (reference sequence). CDR3 amino acids: CATSGGRGDTQYF. The CDR3 coding sequence is TGTGCCACCAGCGGGGGGAGAGGGGATACGCAGTATTTT. The full variable domain, in which reference TRBV15 and TRBJ2-3 provide the parts outside the CDR3, is DAMVIQNPRYQVTQFGKPVTLSCSQTLNHNVMYWYQQKSSQAPKLLFHYYDKDFNNEADTPDNFQSRRPNTSFCFLDIRSPGLGDTAMYLCATSGGRGDTQYFGPGTRLTVL.

The rearrangement joins TRBV7-8 to TRBJ2-7; no definite D call. The V gene's germline CDR1 is SGHVS and CDR2 FQNEAQ. Between the trimmed V and J ends, which lost 5 bases and 6 bases, there was a span of 11 bases. This CDR3 comprises 12 residues. CDR3 residues: CASSPASSEQYF. DNA for the CDR3: TGTGCCAGCAGCCCGGCCTCGAGCGAGCAGTACTTC.

The chain links TRBV18 to TRBJ1-5; D might be TRBD1 (6 bases). CDR1 KGHSH and CDR2 LQKENI come from the germline V gene. Deletions cut 6 bases from V and 6 bases from J, with 12 bases between. The CDR3 is 13 amino acids. The CDR3 sequence: CASSSQGAQPQHF. CDR3 sequence (DNA): TGTGCCAGCTCGTCACAGGGTGCTCAGCCCCAGCATTTT. The full variable domain, completed using reference TRBV18 and TRBJ1-5, is NAGVMQNPRHLVRRRGQEARLRCSPMKGHSHVYWYRQLPEEGLKFMVYLQKENIIDESGMPKERFSAEFPKEGPSILRIQQVVRGDSAAYFCASSSQGAQPQHFGDGTRLSIL.

This clone was seen just once. The rearrangement links TRBV11-3 to TRBJ2-7, with D perhaps TRBD1 (6 bases). The germline V gene has CDR1 SGHNT and CDR2 YENEEA. The CDR3 has 13 amino acids. Trimming left V 5 bases short and J 2 bases short, with 10 bases between. This chain's CDR3 is CASSRGGTYEQYF. In nucleotides, the CDR3 is TGTGCCAGCAGCCGAGGGGGAACCTACGAGCAGTACTTC. Combining the CDR3 with reference TRBV11-3 and TRBJ2-7 gives the whole variable domain EAGVVQSPRYKIIEKKQPVAFWCNPISGHNTLYWYLQNLGQGPELLIRYENEEAVDDSQLPKDRFSAERLKGVDSTLKIQPAELGDSAVYLCASSRGGTYEQYFGPGTRLTVT.

The chain has TRBV28 and TRBJ2-1, with D perhaps TRBD2 (6 bases). V lost 6 bases, J lost 3 bases, and 15 bases lay in between. CDR1 and CDR2 (germline): MDHEN, SYDVKM. The CDR3 covers 15 residues. In DNA form, the CDR3 reads TGTGCCAGCAGCTGGGGACTGGGTATCTACAATGAGCAGTTCTTC. Its protein is CASSWGLGIYNEQFF.

The rearrangement uses TRBV5-4 and TRBJ2-1, with 12 bases identical to TRBD1. The CDR3 sequence is 16 residues long. The junction had 6 bases not matched to a gene; V was cut back by 3 bases and J by 5 bases. CDR1 SGHNT and CDR2 YYREEE come from the germline V gene (reference sequence). CDR3 in DNA: TGTGCCAGCAGCTCCCCGGGACAGGGGGCACACAATGAGCAGTTCTTC. Translation: CASSSPGQGAHNEQFF.